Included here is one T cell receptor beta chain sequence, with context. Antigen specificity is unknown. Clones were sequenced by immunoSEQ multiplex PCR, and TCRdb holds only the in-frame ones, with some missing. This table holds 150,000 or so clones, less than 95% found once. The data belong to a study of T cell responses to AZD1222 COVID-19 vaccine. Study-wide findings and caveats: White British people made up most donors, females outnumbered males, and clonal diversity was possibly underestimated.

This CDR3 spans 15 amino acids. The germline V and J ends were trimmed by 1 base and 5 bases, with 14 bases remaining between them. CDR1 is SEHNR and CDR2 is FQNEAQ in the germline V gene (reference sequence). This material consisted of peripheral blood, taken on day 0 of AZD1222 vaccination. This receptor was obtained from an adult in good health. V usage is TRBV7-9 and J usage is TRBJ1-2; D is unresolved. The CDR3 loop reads CASSLERRTSYGYTF. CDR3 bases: TGTGCCAGCAGCTTAGAACGGAGAACTTCGTATGGCTACACCTTC.